The entry below gives a single T cell receptor beta chain sequence along with its context. No antigen is known for it. This sample was taken from a study of cytomegalovirus exposure and HLA in healthy donors. Overall study findings and caveats: In vitro experiments confirmed that three CMV-associated chains were specific for CMV antigens. There were some 150 TCR beta chains listed as cytomegalovirus-associated.

All the people who gave samples were healthy bone marrow donors. Primers: 60 Vbeta forward and 13 Jbeta reverse. Sequenced by immunoSEQ multiplex PCR; TCRdb stores in-frame clones only, minus some. The sample records 110,000 or so clones, around 77% being singletons. CDR1 and CDR2 (germline): MNHEY, SVGAGI. This CDR3 has 15 amino acids. The germline V and J ends were trimmed by 4 bases and 7 bases, with 17 bases remaining between them. The source of this sequence is a woman in her twenties or thirties in good health and CMV-seropositive. The sample consisted of PBMCs. The chain couples TRBV6-5 to TRBJ1-5; D possibly corresponds to TRBD1 (6 bases). CDR3 sequence (DNA): TGTGCCAGCAGTTTGCACAGGCCAGGGGCGCAGCCCCAGCATTTT. Protein: CASSLHRPGAQPQHF.